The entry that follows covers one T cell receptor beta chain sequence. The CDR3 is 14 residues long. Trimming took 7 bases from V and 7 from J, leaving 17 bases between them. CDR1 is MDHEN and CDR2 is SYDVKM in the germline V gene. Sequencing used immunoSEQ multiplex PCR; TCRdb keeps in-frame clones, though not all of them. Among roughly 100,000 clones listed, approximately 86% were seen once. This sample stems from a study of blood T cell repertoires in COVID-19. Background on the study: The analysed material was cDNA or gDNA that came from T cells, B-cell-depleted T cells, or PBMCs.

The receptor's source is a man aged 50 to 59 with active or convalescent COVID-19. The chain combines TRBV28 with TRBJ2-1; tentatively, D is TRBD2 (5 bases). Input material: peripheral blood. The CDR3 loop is CASKDGLAGNEQFF. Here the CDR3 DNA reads TGTGCCAGCAAAGACGGGCTAGCTGGAAATGAGCAGTTCTTC. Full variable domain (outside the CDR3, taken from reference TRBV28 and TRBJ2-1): DVKVTQSSRYLVKRTGEKVFLECVQDMDHENMFWYRQDPGLGLRLIYFSYDVKMKEKGDIPEGYSVSREKKERFSLILESASTNQTSMYLCASKDGLAGNEQFFGPGTRLTVL.